Listed here are 29 T cell receptor beta chains from one sample, sequenced in a study of T cells in Graves' hyperthyroidism and ophthalmopathy. Amplification of TCR beta CDR3 regions was performed using RNA transcripts as template. HTBI primers were used for first-round RT-PCR of the TCR CDR3. TCRdb redid the calling of the multiplex PCR reads with MiXCR, one entry per CDR3 protein. The sample lists fewer than 750,000 distinct CDR3 sequences; roughly 50% were seen once. Sample: peripheral blood or thyroid tissue (not recorded which). These receptors all come from a woman aged 18-29 years with Graves' hyperthyroidism.

Comment on this clonotype: A much more abundant neighbour one base away suggests this may be a read error. The chain recombines TRBV5-1 with TRBJ1-1; a weak D match, TRBD1 (6 bases). The germline V gene encodes CDR1 SGHRS and CDR2 YFSETQ. The CDR3 length is 15 residues. CDR3 loop: CASSLPGAGDTGAFF. CDR3 coding DNA: TGCGCCAGCAGCTTGCCCGGGGCAGGGGACACTGGAGCTTTCTTT. Together with reference TRBV5-1 and TRBJ1-1, the CDR3 gives the full variable domain: KAGVTQTPRYLIKTRGQQVTLSCSPISGHRSVSWYQQTPGQGLQFLFEYFSETQRNKGNFPGRFSGRQFSNSRSEMNVSTLELGDSALYLCASSLPGAGDTGAFFGQGTRLTVV.

This clonotype was observed at least ten times. The chain employs TRBV20-1 and TRBJ1-6, with 7 bases identical to TRBD1. The CDR3 runs 15 residues. CDR1 DFQATT and CDR2 SNEGSKA come from the germline V gene (reference sequence). J gave up 7 bases and V 6 bases, and 12 bases lay outside the gene matches. CDR3 nucleotides: TGCAGTGCAATTACGGACAGGCCAGGGAATTCACCCCTCCACTTT. Encoded protein: CSAITDRPGNSPLHF.

This clonotype appeared many times. The rearrangement uses TRBV4-2 and TRBJ1-4, with TRBD1 matching over 7 bases. CDR3 length: 14 amino acids. The trim removed 0 bases at V and 13 bases at J, leaving 8 bases unmatched. Per germline, CDR1 LGHNA and CDR2 YNFKEQ. The CDR3 sequence: CASSQDDRAESLFF. The CDR3 nucleotides read TGTGCCAGCAGCCAAGACGACAGGGCTGAATCACTGTTTTTT.

The V call is TRBV25-1, the J call TRBJ1-6, with D possibly being TRBD1 (5 bases). The CDR3 spans 12 residues. Germline CDR1 reads MGHDK; CDR2 reads SYGVNS. Trimming took off 4 bases at V and 10 bases at J, with 8 bases between the two ends. The CDR3 nucleotides read TGTGCCAGCAGTGGTGGGGCATCACCCCTCCACTTT. It yields the protein CASSGGASPLHF.

This clonotype was detected many times. The V call is TRBV14, the J call TRBJ1-1, with 7 bases that match TRBD1. The trim removed 5 bases at V and 2 bases at J, leaving 8 bases unmatched. In germline, CDR1 is SGHDN, CDR2 FVKESK. The CDR3 is 15 amino acids. The CDR3 bases are TGTGCCAGCAGCTACCGACAGGGCCGTAACACTGAAGCTTTCTTT. Amino acids: CASSYRQGRNTEAFF.

V is TRBV7-2 and J is TRBJ2-7, with TRBD1 matching over 8 bases. There are 15 residues in the CDR3. Germline CDR1 and CDR2: SGHTA and FQGNSA. V trimming: 5 bases; J trimming: 6 bases; junction bases outside the gene matches: 12. The DNA for the CDR3 is TGTGCCAGCAGCCCCACCGGGACAGGCTTCGCCGAGCAGTACTTC. Amino acids: CASSPTGTGFAEQYF.

The V call is TRBV12-3 or TRBV12-4, the J call TRBJ1-1, with 7 positions matching TRBD1. The CDR3 has 14 amino acids. Losses at the gene ends were 5 bases for V and 4 bases for J; bases not matched to a gene: 7. The CDR3 reads CASSPPRGLTEAFF. Written as DNA, the CDR3 is TGTGCCAGCAGTCCACCTAGGGGGCTCACTGAAGCTTTCTTT.

This clonotype was observed a few times. The CDR3 DNA reads as TGTGCCAGCAGCGTAGCTACTAGCGGGATGGATGAGCAGTTCTTC. Its protein product is CASSVATSGMDEQFF. V and J are TRBV9 and TRBJ2-1; 10 bases align to TRBD2. This CDR3 comprises 15 residues. Looked up from germline, CDR1 is SGDLS and CDR2 is YYNGEE. Trimming cost V 0 bases and J 8 bases; bases outside gene matches: 5.

This clonotype was seen at least ten times. The chain combines TRBV14 with TRBJ1-1; tentative D call: TRBD1 (5 bases). The CDR3 has 14 residues. The ends were cut back, 4 bases at V and 1 base at J, with 10 bases in the middle. Germline V gene data show CDR1 as SGHDN and CDR2 as FVKESK. CDR3 protein: CASSPGRANTEAFF. Written as DNA, the CDR3 is TGTGCCAGCAGCCCAGGGAGAGCGAACACTGAAGCTTTCTTT.

The table lists this clonotype with many counts. J is TRBJ1-2 and V is TRBV7-2; no clear D. V was clipped by 2 bases and J by 0 bases, with 10 bases between them. The CDR3 spans 15 residues. Germline CDR1 reads SGHTA; CDR2 reads FQGNSA. This CDR3 reads CASSLKSEPNYGYTF. The CDR3 DNA sequence: TGTGCCAGCAGCTTAAAGTCAGAGCCTAACTATGGCTACACCTTC.

This clonotype was seen repeatedly, ten times or more. This chain connects TRBV20-1 to TRBJ1-6, with D uncertain. The V end lost 2 bases, the J end lost 2 bases, and 13 bases lay between the germline ends. Germline V CDR1 and CDR2: DFQATT, SNEGSKA (reference sequence). The CDR3 totals 16 residues. In nucleotides, the CDR3 is TGCAGTGCTAGAAGGGCGGGCATCCCCTATAATTCACCCCTCCACTTT. This codes for CSARRAGIPYNSPLHF.

This clonotype was seen ten or more times. The V and J genes are TRBV4-1 and TRBJ1-5; no clear D. Trimming removed 0 bases from V and 5 bases from J, with 11 bases in between. This CDR3 has 15 residues. Looked up from germline, CDR1 is MGHRA and CDR2 is YSYEKL. The CDR3 reads CASSQDSGLYQPQHF. The CDR3, as DNA: TGCGCCAGCAGCCAAGATTCCGGGCTTTATCAGCCCCAGCATTTT.

The rearrangement uses TRBV10-3 and TRBJ1-5; 9 nucleotides line up with TRBD1. CDR1 and CDR2 from the germline V gene are ENHRY and SYGVKD. This CDR3 is built from 15 residues. Trimming took 5 bases from V and 2 from J; bases not matched to a gene: 4. CDR3 bases: TGTGCCATCAGTACGGGACAGGGTGGCAATCAGCCCCAGCATTTT. Encoded protein: CAISTGQGGNQPQHF.

J is TRBJ1-2 and V is TRBV5-1, with D possibly matching TRBD1 (6 bases). Trimming took off 10 bases at V and 3 bases at J, with 19 bases between the two ends. The CDR3 covers 14 residues. Germline CDR1 SGHRS, CDR2 YFSETQ. The CDR3 bases are TGCGCCGTCTACGGACAGAGAGGTGACTATGGCTACACCTTC. Protein: CAVYGQRGDYGYTF.

This clonotype appeared a few times. This sequence joins TRBV9 and TRBJ2-7; TRBD2 aligns across 9 bases. CDR1 is SGDLS, CDR2 YYNGEE, per germline. The CDR3 runs 16 residues. CDR3 sequence: CARDNLAGTASGEQYF. CDR3 bases: TGTGCTAGAGATAACCTAGCGGGAACGGCAAGTGGGGAGCAGTACTTC.

As DNA, the CDR3 is TGTGCCATCAGTGAGTCGGGCGGACAGGGGGGATCCCCCCTCCACTTT. Its protein product is CAISESGGQGGSPLHF. This sequence joins TRBV10-3 and TRBJ1-6; 10 bases are a match to TRBD1. The CDR3 totals 16 residues. V lost 0 bases to trimming and J lost 13 bases; unmatched junction nucleotides: 9. Germline V lookup: CDR1 ENHRY, CDR2 SYGVKD.

This chain joins TRBV20-1 and TRBJ2-7, with 7 nucleotides matching TRBD2. Per germline, CDR1 DFQATT and CDR2 SNEGSKA (reference sequence). This CDR3 spans 12 amino acids. Germline trimming cut 4 bases from V and 5 bases from J; bases unmatched to any gene: 5. CDR3 sequence reads: CSATDRGDEQYF. In DNA, the CDR3 is TGCAGTGCTACAGACCGGGGGGACGAGCAGTACTTC.

This clonotype has more than one count but fewer than ten. J is TRBJ2-3 and V is TRBV2; D is perhaps TRBD2 (6 bases). The CDR3 is made up of 13 amino acids. The germline gives CDR1 SNHLY, CDR2 FYNNEI. Trimming left V 4 bases short and J 5 bases short, with 10 bases between. The CDR3 bases are TGTGCCAGCAGTGCGAGACTAGGAGATACGCAGTATTTT. This translates into CASSARLGDTQYF.

The chain combines TRBV27 with TRBJ2-7; 14 nucleotides line up with TRBD2. Looked up from germline, CDR1 is MNHEY and CDR2 is SMNVEV (reference sequence). The V gene end was trimmed by 1 base and the J gene end by 7 bases; junction bases not matched to a gene: 3. The CDR3 has 15 amino acids. Here the CDR3 reads CASSLWGTSGREQYF. The CDR3 bases are TGTGCCAGCAGTTTATGGGGGACTAGCGGGAGAGAGCAGTACTTC.

Many counts were recorded for this clonotype. This rearrangement joins TRBV4-1 to TRBJ1-2, with 8 bases that match TRBD1. The ends lost 4 bases at V and 4 bases at J; junction bases unmatched: 8. Germline V CDR1 and CDR2: MGHRA, YSYEKL. The CDR3 runs 15 residues. CDR3 in amino acids: CASSPEGTGFYGYTF. DNA for the CDR3: TGCGCCAGCAGCCCAGAGGGGACAGGCTTCTATGGCTACACCTTC.

This chain uses TRBV6-1 with TRBJ1-4, with a tentative D call TRBD1 (6 bases). Germline-derived CDR1 and CDR2 are MNHNS and SASEGT. The CDR3 runs to 17 residues. V was pared by 4 bases and J by 0 bases, with 15 bases between. Here the CDR3 reads CASSGHYRVATNEKLFF. The CDR3 DNA follows: TGTGCCAGCAGTGGACATTACAGGGTTGCAACTAATGAAAAACTGTTTTTT.

In the case of this clonotype: A read error may be the cause here, since a much bigger clone is one base away. The chain uses TRBV9 and TRBJ2-5, with D unresolved. The CDR3 contains 14 residues. Germline values: CDR1 SGDLS, CDR2 YYNGEE. This CDR3 is CASSYLVGQETQCF. As DNA, the CDR3 is TGTGCCAGCAGTTATCTGGTGGGCCAAGAGACCCAGTGCTTC.

The rearrangement uses TRBV7-6 and TRBJ2-7, with D perhaps given as TRBD1 or TRBD2 (5 bases each). Germline V CDR1 and CDR2: SGHVS, FNYEAQ. The length of the CDR3 is 12 residues. The V end lost 6 bases, the J end lost 6 bases, and 12 bases lay between the germline ends. The CDR3 spells CASSEGSGEQYF. The CDR3 bases are TGTGCCAGCAGTGAGGGGAGTGGCGAGCAGTACTTC.

This clonotype was counted a single time. V and J are TRBV7-9 and TRBJ2-2; 7 nucleotides agree with TRBD2. Germline V CDR1 and CDR2: SEHNR, FQNEAQ (reference sequence). The trim removed 5 bases at V and 8 bases at J, leaving 11 bases unmatched. There are 15 residues in the CDR3. The CDR3 sequence is CASSPPGGPTGELFF. The CDR3 DNA is TGTGCCAGCAGCCCGCCGGGGGGACCCACAGGGGAGCTGTTTTTT. Using reference TRBV7-9 and TRBJ2-2 for the parts outside the CDR3, the full variable domain is DTGVSQNPRHKITKRGQNVTFRCDPISEHNRLYWYRQTLGQGPEFLTYFQNEAQLEKSRLLSDRFSAERPKGSFSTLEIQRTEQGDSAMYLCASSPPGGPTGELFFGEGSRLTVL.

This clonotype was seen many times. The chain carries TRBV4-1 and TRBJ1-1, with TRBD1 as a possible D gene (5 bases). Trimming pared 1 base from V and 1 base from J, leaving 16 bases between. Germline V gene lookup returns CDR1 MGHRA and CDR2 YSYEKL. This CDR3 has 17 amino acids. The CDR3 here is CASSQVGTGAQNTEAFF. The DNA of the CDR3 is TGCGCCAGCAGCCAAGTGGGAACAGGAGCCCAGAACACTGAAGCTTTCTTT.

This clonotype has a count of ten or more. The chain joins TRBV20-1 to TRBJ2-7; the D gene could be TRBD1 or TRBD2 (5 bases each). Between the trimmed V and J ends, which lost 1 base and 6 bases, there was a span of 19 bases. This CDR3 has 15 amino acids. Germline lookup yields CDR1 DFQATT and CDR2 SNEGSKA (reference sequence). CDR3 in amino acids: CSARGDLRGPGEQYF. The CDR3 DNA reads as TGCAGTGCTAGAGGGGACCTCCGAGGGCCGGGCGAGCAGTACTTC.

A note on this clonotype: A junction end diverges from the germline sequence, so it may reflect a read error. V gene TRBV5-6 combines with J gene TRBJ2-1; TRBD1 matches at 9 bases. CDR1 is SGHDT, CDR2 YYEEEE, per germline. The CDR3 spans 9 residues. CDR3 amino acids: CASSQDRGF. CDR3 bases: TGTGCCAGCAGCCAGGACAGGGGTTTC.

This clonotype was counted at least ten times. J is TRBJ2-6 and V is TRBV5-6, with TRBD2 identical over 11 bases. Germline trimming cut 3 bases from V and 0 bases from J; bases unmatched to any gene: 2. The germline V gene encodes CDR1 SGHDT and CDR2 YYEEEE. This CDR3 region has 17 residues. The CDR3 DNA reads TGTGCCAGCAGCTGGACTAGCGGGTCCTCTGGGGCCAACGTCCTGACTTTC. Encoded protein: CASSWTSGSSGANVLTF.

In its sample, this clonotype was seen many times. The chain employs TRBV19 and TRBJ1-2; no reliable D call. V dropped 6 bases and J dropped 3 bases, with 17 bases sitting between them. This CDR3 contains 15 residues. Germline CDR1 and CDR2: LNHDA and SQIVND (reference sequence). The CDR3 DNA reads TGTGCCAGTAGCTTAATACAGCGAGGGTACTATGGCTACACCTTC. Its protein is CASSLIQRGYYGYTF.